Described below is a single T cell receptor beta chain sequence and its context. These data belong to a study of technical replicates of blood from a few donors. The table came from immunoSEQ multiplex PCR; TCRdb's copy has only in-frame clones and leaves some out. This sample has fewer than 100,000 clones, with about 97% found just once. The receptor was derived from a human donor in good health. What was sequenced was T cells isolated from PBMCs.

CDR3 amino acids: CAISDPGTGWRQPQHF. The DNA for the CDR3 is TGTGCCATCAGTGACCCGGGAACAGGGTGGAGACAGCCCCAGCATTTT. The genes are TRBV10-3 and TRBJ1-5; D perhaps matches TRBD1 (6 bases). The CDR3 has 16 amino acids. V lost 3 bases and J 7 bases, leaving 19 bases between the germline ends. Germline V gene data show CDR1 as ENHRY and CDR2 as SYGVKD.